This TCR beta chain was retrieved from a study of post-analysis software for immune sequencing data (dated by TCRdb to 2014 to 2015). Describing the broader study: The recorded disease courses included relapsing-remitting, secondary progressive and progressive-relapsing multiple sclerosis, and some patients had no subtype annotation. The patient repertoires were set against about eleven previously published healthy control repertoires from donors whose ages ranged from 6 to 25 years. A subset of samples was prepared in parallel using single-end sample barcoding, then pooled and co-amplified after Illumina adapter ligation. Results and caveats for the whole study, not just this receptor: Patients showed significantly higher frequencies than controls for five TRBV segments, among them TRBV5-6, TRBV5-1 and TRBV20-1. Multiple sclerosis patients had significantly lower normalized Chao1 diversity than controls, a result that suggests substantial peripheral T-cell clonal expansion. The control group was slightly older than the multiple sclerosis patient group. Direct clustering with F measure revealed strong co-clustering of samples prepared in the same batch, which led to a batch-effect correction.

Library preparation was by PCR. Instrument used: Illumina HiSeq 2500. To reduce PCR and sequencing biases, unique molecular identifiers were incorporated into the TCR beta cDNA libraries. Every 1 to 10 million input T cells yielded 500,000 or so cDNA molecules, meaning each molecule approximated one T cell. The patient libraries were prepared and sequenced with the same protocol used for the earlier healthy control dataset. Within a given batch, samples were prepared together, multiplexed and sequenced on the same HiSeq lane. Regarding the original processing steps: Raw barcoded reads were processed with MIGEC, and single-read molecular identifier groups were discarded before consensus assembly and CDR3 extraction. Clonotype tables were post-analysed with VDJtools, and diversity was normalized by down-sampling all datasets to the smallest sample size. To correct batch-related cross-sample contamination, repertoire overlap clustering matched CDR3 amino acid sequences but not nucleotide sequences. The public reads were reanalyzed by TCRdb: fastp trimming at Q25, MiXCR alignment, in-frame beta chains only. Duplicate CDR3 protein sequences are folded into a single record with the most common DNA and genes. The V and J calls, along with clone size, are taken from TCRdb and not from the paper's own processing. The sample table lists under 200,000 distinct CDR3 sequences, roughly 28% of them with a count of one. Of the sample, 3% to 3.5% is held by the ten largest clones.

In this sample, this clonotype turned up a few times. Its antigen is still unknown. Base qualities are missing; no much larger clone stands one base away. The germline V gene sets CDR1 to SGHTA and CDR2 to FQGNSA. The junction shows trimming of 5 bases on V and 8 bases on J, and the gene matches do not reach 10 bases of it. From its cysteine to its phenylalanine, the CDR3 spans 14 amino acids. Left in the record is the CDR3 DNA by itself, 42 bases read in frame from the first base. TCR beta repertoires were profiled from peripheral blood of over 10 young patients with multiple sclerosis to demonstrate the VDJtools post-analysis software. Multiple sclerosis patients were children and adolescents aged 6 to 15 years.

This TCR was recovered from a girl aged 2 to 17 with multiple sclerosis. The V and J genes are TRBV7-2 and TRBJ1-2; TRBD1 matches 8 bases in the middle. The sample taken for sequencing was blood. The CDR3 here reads CASSRPWTGRGYTF. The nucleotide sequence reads TGTGCCAGCAGCCGCCCGTGGACAGGGCGAGGCTACACCTTC.